Listed below are T cell receptor beta chains from one sample, sequenced in a study of molecular identifiers for immune sequencing clone quantification. TCRdb reprocessed the PCR reads with MiXCR, giving one entry per CDR3 protein. The sample records about 510,000 distinct CDR3 sequences, about a quarter being singletons. Sequencing input: naive CD8+ T cells from blood, with Jurkat cell RNA spiked in. The receptors were sampled from a human donor in good health. Some libraries in this study had Jurkat cell RNA spiked in. The CDR3 runs from the conserved cysteine through the conserved F or W. A D gene is named only where the DNA matches it firmly. Some rows have no size entry. The others give once, few or many, or a class for an expanded clone.

v_gene	abundance	j_gene	d_gene	CDR3nt	CDR3aa
TRBV9	.	TRBJ2-2	TRBD2	TGTGCCAGCAGCGCAGAGGGTGAAGCGGGAGGAGCGGGAGACACCGGGGAGCTGTTTTTT	CASSAEGEAGGAGDTGELFF
TRBV4-1	.	TRBJ1-5	.	TGCGCCGGCCGCCAAGGGAACCTTCCAAGTCAGCCCCCGCATTTT	CAGRQGNLPSQPPHF
TRBV2	few	TRBJ1-2	.	TGTGCCAGCAGTCCGGTGCCGAACTATGGCTACACCTTC	CASSPVPNYGYTF
TRBV20-1	few	TRBJ2-7	.	TGCAGTGCTAGGATTGACCCCTCCTACGAGCAGTACTTC	CSARIDPSYEQYF
TRBV28	few	TRBJ2-3	TRBD2	TGTGCCGGCAGTTTGTCGGCCCTACTAGCGGGGGACCTCACAGATACGCAGTATTTT	CAGSLSALLAGDLTDTQYF
TRBV10-1	many	TRBJ1-1	.	TGCGCCAGCAGTGAGACGGGATTGAACACTGAAGCTTTCTTT	CASSETGLNTEAFF
TRBV4-1	many	TRBJ2-7	.	TGCGCCAGCAGCCAAGGACCCGGGACCTACGAGCAGTACTTC	CASSQGPGTYEQYF
TRBV27	.	TRBJ1-2	.	TGTGCCAGCAGTCCCCCCGGGGGAAGGAATGGCTACACCTTC	CASSPPGGRNGYTF
TRBV11-2	few	TRBJ2-2	TRBD1	TGTGCCAGCAGCTCTCGGAACAGGGGGAGCACCGGGGAGCTGTTTTTT	CASSSRNRGSTGELFF
TRBV28	many	TRBJ2-2	TRBD1	TGTGCCGGCGGGACAGGGAACACCGGGGAGCTGTTTTTT	CAGGTGNTGELFF